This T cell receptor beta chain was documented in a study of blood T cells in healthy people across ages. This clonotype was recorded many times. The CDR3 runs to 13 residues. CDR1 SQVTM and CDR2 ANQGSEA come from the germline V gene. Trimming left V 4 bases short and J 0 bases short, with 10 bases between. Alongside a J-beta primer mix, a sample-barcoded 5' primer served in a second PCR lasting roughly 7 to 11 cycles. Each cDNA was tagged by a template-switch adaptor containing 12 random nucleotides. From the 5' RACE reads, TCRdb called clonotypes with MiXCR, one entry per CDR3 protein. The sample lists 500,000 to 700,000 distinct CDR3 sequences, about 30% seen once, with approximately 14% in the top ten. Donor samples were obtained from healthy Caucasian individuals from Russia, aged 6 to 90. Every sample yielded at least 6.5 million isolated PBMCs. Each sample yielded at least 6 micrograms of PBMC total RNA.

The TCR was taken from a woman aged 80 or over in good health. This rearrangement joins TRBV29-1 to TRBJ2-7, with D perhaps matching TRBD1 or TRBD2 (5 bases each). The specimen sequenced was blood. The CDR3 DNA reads TGCAGCGTTGCCAGGGAGAGCTCCTACGAGCAGTACTTC. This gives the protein CSVARESSYEQYF.